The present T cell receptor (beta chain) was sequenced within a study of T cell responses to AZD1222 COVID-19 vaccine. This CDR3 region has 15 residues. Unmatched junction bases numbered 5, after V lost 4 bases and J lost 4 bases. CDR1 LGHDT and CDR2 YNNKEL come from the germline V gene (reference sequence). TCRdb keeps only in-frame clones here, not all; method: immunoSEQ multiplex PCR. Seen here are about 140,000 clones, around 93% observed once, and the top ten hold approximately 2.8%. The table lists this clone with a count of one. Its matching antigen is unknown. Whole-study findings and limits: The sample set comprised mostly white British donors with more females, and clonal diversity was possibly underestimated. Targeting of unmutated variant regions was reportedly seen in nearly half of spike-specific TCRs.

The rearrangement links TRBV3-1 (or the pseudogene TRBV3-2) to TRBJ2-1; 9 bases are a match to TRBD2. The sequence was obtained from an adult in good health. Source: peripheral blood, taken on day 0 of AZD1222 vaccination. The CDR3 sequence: CASSRERGVYNEQFF. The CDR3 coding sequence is TGTGCCAGCAGCCGTGAGCGGGGGGTATACAATGAGCAGTTCTTC.